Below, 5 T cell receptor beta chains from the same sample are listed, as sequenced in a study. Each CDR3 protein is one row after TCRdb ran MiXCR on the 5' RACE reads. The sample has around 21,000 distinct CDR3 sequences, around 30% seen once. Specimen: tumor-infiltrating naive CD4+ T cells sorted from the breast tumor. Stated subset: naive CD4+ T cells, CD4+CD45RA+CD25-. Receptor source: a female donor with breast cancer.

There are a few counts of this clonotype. The CDR3 nucleotides are TGTGCCAGCAGAACCCGACTAGGGTATGGCTACACCTTC. It encodes CASRTRLGYGYTF. This chain uses TRBV6-5 with TRBJ1-2; no reliable D call. Trimming cost V 6 bases and J 5 bases, with 13 bases left between them. The CDR3 loop spans 13 amino acids. Germline assignment: CDR1 MNHEY and CDR2 SVGAGI.

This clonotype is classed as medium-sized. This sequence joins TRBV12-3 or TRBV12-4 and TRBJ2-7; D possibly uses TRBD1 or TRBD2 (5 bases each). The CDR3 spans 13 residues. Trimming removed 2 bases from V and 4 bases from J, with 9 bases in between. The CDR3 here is CASSLSGAYEQYF. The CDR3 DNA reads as TGTGCCAGCAGTTTATCCGGGGCTTACGAGCAGTACTTC.

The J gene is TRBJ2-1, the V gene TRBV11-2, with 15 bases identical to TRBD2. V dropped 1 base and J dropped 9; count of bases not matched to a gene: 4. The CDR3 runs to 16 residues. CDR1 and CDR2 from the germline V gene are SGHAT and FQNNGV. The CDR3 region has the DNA TGTGCCAGCAGCTTAGGAGGACTAGCGGGAGGGAGTGAGCAGTTCTTC. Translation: CASSLGGLAGGSEQFF.

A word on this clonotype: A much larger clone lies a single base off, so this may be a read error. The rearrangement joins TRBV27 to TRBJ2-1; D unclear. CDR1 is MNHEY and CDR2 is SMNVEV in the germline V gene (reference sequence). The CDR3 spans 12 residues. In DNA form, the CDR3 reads TGTGTCAGCAGTTCCCCAAGTAGAGAGCAGTTCTTC. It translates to CVSSSPSREQFF.

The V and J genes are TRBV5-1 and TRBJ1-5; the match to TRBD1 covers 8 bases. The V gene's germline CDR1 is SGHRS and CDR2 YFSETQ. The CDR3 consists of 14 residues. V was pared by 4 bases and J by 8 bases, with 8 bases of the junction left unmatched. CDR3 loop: CASSVTGAEEPQHF. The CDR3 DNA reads TGCGCCAGCAGCGTGACAGGGGCTGAGGAGCCCCAGCATTTT.